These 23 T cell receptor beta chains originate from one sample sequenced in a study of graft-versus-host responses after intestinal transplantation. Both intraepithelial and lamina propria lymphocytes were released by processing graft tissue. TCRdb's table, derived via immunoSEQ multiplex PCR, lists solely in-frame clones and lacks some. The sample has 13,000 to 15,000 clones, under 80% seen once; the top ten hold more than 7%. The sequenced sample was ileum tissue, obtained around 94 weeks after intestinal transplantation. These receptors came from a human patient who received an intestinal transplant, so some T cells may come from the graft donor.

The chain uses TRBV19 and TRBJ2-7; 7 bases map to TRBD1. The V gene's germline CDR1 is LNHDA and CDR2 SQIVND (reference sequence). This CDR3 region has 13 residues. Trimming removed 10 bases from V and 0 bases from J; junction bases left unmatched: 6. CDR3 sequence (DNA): TGTGCCACTTCGACAGGGAGCTCCTACGAGCAGTACTTC. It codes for CATSTGSSYEQYF.

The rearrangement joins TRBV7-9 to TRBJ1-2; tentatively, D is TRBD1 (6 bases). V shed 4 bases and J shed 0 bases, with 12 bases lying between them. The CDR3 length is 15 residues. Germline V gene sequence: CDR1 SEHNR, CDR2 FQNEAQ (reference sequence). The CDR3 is CASSYRQGTNYGYTF. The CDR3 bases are TGTGCCAGCAGCTATCGCCAGGGGACTAACTATGGCTACACCTTC.

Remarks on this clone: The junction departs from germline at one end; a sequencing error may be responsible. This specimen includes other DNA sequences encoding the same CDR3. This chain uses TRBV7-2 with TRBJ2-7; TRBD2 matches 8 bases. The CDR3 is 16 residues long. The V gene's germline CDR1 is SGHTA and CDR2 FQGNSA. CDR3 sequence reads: CASSLRIAGGAYEQYF. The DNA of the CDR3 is TGTGCCAGTAGCTTACGGATCGCGGGGGGCGCCTACGAGCAGTACTTC.

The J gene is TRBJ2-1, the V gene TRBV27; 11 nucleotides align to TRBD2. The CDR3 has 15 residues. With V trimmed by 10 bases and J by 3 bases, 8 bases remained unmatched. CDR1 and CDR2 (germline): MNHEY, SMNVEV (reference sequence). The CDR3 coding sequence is TGTGCCACCCTAAGACTAGCGGGGATCTACAATGAGCAGTTCTTC. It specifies CATLRLAGIYNEQFF.

CDR3 protein: CASSPRQSETAGNTIYF. CDR3 in DNA: TGTGCCAGCTCACCGAGACAGAGCGAAACAGCGGGGAACACCATATATTTT. V and J are TRBV18 and TRBJ1-3; D possibly corresponds to TRBD1 (5 bases). The length of the CDR3 is 17 residues. CDR1 and CDR2 (germline): KGHSH, LQKENI. Trimming stripped 3 bases from V and 7 bases from J, with 22 bases between.

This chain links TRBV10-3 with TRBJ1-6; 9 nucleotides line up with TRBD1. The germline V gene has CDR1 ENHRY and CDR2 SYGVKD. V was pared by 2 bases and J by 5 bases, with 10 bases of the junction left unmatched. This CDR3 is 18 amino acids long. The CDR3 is CAISEPRTGVFHNSPLHF. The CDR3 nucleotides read TGTGCCATCAGTGAGCCTCGGACAGGGGTTTTTCATAATTCACCCCTCCACTTT.

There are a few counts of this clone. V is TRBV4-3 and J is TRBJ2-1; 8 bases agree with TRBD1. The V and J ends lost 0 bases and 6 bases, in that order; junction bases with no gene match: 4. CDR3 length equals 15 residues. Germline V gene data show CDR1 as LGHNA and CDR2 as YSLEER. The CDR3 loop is CASSQEPTGANEQFF. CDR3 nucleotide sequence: TGCGCCAGCAGCCAAGAACCGACAGGGGCCAATGAGCAGTTCTTC.

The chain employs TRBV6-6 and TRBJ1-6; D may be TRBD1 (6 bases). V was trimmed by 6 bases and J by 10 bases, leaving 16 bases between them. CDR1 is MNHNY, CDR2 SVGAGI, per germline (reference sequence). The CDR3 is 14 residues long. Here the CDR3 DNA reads TGTGCCAGCAGCCTGACAGGCCTCGGGTCACCCCTCCACTTT. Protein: CASSLTGLGSPLHF.

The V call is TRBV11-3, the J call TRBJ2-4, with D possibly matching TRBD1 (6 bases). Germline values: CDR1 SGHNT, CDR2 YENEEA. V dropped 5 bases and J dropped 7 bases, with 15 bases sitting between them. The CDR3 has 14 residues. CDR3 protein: CASSPRTGYNIQYF. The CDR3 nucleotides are TGTGCCAGCAGCCCGAGAACAGGGTACAACATTCAGTACTTC.

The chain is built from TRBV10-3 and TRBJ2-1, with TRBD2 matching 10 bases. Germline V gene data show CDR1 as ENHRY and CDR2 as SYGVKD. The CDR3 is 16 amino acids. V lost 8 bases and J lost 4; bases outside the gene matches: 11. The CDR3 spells CAIGSSGGRIYNEQFF. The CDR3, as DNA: TGTGCCATCGGTAGTAGCGGGGGGAGGATTTACAATGAGCAGTTCTTC.

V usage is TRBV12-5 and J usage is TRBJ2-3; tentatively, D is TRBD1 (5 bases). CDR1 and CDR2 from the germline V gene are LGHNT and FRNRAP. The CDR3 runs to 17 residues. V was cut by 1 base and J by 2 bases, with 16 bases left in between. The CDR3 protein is CASGLAGRGTHTDTQYF. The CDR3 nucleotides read TGTGCTAGTGGTTTGGCCGGTAGGGGTACTCACACAGATACGCAGTATTTT. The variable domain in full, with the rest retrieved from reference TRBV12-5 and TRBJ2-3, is DARVTQTPRHKVTEMGQEVTMRCQPILGHNTVFWYRQTMMQGLELLAYFRNRAPLDDSGMPKDRFSAEMPDATLATLKIQPSEPRDSAVYFCASGLAGRGTHTDTQYFGPGTRLTVL.

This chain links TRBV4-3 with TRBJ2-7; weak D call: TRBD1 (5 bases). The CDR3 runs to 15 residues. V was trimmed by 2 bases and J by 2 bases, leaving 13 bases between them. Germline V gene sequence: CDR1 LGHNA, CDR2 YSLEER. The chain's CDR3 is CASSQLQGEAYEQYF. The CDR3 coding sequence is TGCGCCAGCAGCCAACTCCAGGGTGAGGCCTACGAGCAGTACTTC.

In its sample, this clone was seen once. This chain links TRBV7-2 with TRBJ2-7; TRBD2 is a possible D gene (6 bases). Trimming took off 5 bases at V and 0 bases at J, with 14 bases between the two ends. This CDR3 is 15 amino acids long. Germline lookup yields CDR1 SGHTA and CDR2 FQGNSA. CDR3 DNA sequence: TGTGCCAGCAGCCTACAAGCGGGCAGCTCCTACGAGCAGTACTTC. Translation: CASSLQAGSSYEQYF.

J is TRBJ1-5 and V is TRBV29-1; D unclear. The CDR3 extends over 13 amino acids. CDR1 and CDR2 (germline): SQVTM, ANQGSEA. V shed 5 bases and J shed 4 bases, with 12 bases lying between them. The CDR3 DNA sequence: TGCAGCGTTCTAACAGTACCTAATCAGCCCCAGCATTTT. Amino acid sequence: CSVLTVPNQPQHF.

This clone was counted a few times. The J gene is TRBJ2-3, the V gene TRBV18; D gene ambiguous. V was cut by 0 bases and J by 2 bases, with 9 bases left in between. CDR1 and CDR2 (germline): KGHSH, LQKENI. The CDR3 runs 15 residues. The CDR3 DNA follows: TGTGCCAGCTCACCACCGTTTACTTCCACAGATACGCAGTATTTT. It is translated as CASSPPFTSTDTQYF.

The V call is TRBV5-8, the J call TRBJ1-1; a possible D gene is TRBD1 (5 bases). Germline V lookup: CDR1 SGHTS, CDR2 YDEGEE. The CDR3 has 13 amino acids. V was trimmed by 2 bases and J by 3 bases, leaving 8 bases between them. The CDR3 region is CASSFGGYTEAFF. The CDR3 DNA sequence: TGTGCCAGCAGCTTCGGGGGGTACACTGAAGCTTTCTTT.

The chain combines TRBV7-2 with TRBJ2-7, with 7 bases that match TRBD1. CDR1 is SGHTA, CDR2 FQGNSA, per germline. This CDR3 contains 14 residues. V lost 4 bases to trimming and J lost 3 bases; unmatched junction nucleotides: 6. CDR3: CASSSTGSGYEQYF. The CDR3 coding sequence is TGTGCCAGCAGCTCGACAGGGTCTGGCTACGAGCAGTACTTC.

The DNA for the CDR3 is TGTGCCAGTAGTATAGTAAGACAGGCGGGCAATCAGCCCCAGCATTTT. Translated, it gives CASSIVRQAGNQPQHF. The chain recombines TRBV19 with TRBJ1-5; a possible D gene is TRBD1 (6 bases). The CDR3 spans 16 residues. V was cut by 1 base and J by 2 bases, with 12 bases left in between. The germline gives CDR1 LNHDA, CDR2 SQIVND (reference sequence).

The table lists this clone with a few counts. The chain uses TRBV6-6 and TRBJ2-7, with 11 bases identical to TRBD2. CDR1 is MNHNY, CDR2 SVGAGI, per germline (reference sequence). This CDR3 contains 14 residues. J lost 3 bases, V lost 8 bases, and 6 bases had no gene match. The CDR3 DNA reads TGTGCCAGCTATCTAGCGGGGGGATTCTACGAGCAGTACTTC. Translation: CASYLAGGFYEQYF.

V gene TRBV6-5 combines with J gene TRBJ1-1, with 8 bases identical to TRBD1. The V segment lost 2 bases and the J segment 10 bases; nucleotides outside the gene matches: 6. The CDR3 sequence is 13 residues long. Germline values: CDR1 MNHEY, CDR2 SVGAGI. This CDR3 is CASSYPGGRTAFF. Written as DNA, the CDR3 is TGTGCCAGCAGTTACCCAGGGGGCCGGACAGCTTTCTTT.

Here the CDR3 DNA reads TGTGCCACCAGCAGGACAGGGCCCTCTGGGGCCAACGTCCTGACTTTC. Residues: CATSRTGPSGANVLTF. The rearrangement joins TRBV15 to TRBJ2-6; TRBD1 matches 7 bases. This CDR3 contains 16 residues. Germline CDR1 LNHNV, CDR2 YYDKDF (reference sequence). V shed 3 bases, J shed 0 bases, and the junction held 2 bases outside the gene matches.

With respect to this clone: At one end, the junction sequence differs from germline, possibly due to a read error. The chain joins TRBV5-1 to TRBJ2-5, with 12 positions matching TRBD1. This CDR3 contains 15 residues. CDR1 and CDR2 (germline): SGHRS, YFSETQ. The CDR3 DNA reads TGCGCCAGCAGTTTGGGACAGGGGGCGGGTGAGACCCAGTACTTC. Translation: CASSLGQGAGETQYF.

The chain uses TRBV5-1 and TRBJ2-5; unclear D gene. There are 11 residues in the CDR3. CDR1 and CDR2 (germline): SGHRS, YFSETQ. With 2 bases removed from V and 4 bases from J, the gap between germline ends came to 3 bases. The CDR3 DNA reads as TGCGCCAGCAGCTTCGGAGAGACCCAGTACTTC. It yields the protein CASSFGETQYF.